This T cell receptor (beta chain) was captured in a study of spatial heterogeneity in lung cancer. Study information: Strongly correlated with TCR transcript counts in tumor regions was a T cell module score, which was a transcriptional module score calculated from matched bulk RNA-seq. Findings and caveats of the study: How many expanded intratumoral alpha and beta TCRs were present tracked the tumor mutation count, which was a count of nonsynonymous mutations.

Time point here: sample taken at primary tumor resection. Donors were 72 untreated early-stage non-small cell lung cancer patients. Individually, TCR cDNA molecules were each labelled with a unique molecular identifier. Using its own MiXCR run on the 5' RACE reads, TCRdb lists one record per CDR3 protein. Of about 3,900 distinct CDR3 sequences listed, approximately 4% are singletons. As to this clonotype: What it binds is unknown.

Trimming cost V 4 bases and J 0 bases, with 5 bases left between them. The CDR3 covers 13 residues. In germline, CDR1 is WNHNN, CDR2 SYGVQD (reference sequence). The sequences come from lung tumor tissue, collected at surgery. This chain links TRBV10-1 with TRBJ2-3; the D gene is possibly TRBD1 (5 bases). This sequence was found in a male donor with early-stage non-small cell lung cancer. Written as DNA, the CDR3 is TGCGCCAGCAGTGGACAGAGCACAGATACGCAGTATTTT. It specifies CASSGQSTDTQYF.